Listed here are 11 T cell receptor beta chains from one sample, sequenced in a study of regulatory T cells. The primer mix had 52 TRBV and 13 TRBJ primers. TCRdb's table, derived via immunoSEQ multiplex PCR, lists solely in-frame clones and lacks some. Among 25,000 to 40,000 clones listed, 93% were seen once. Findings and limits, study-wide: In CD3G-deficient patients, conventional CD4+ T cells were enriched for hydrophobic CDR3 residues at positions 6 and 7.

For these receptors, no antigen is known. Sequenced input: conventional CD4+ T cells sorted from blood. Receptors were obtained from a child aged 2 to 15 with CD3G deficiency.

V gene TRBV5-1 combines with J gene TRBJ2-7; 10 bases are a match to TRBD1. CDR1 and CDR2 (germline): SGHRS, YFSETQ. This CDR3 is 14 amino acids long. The J segment lost 4 bases and the V segment lost 4 bases, leaving 5 bases of the junction unmatched. CDR3 residues: CASSQGQGRYEQYF. The CDR3 DNA is TGCGCCAGCAGCCAGGGACAGGGGCGGTACGAGCAGTACTTC.

This chain connects TRBV28 to TRBJ1-5, with a weak D call TRBD1 (5 bases). CDR3 length: 14 amino acids. V was cut by 5 bases and J by 11 bases, with 19 bases left in between. The V gene's germline CDR1 is MDHEN and CDR2 SYDVKM. CDR3 nucleotide sequence: TGTGCCAGCAGTGGCGACAGACCCCGTCTGGCCCAGCATTTT. This translates into CASSGDRPRLAQHF.

V gene TRBV28 combines with J gene TRBJ2-1; D may correspond to TRBD1 or TRBD2 (5 bases each). Deletions cut 8 bases from V and 2 bases from J, with 10 bases between. The CDR3 sequence is 13 residues long. CDR1 MDHEN and CDR2 SYDVKM come from the germline V gene. The CDR3 reads CASRGGPYNEQFF. The CDR3 DNA is TGTGCCAGCCGGGGCGGGCCCTACAATGAGCAGTTCTTC. Full variable domain (rest looked up from reference TRBV28 and TRBJ2-1): DVKVTQSSRYLVKRTGEKVFLECVQDMDHENMFWYRQDPGLGLRLIYFSYDVKMKEKGDIPEGYSVSREKKERFSLILESASTNQTSMYLCASRGGPYNEQFFGPGTRLTVL.

The rearrangement joins TRBV6-1 to TRBJ2-2, with D perhaps matching TRBD1 (6 bases). Germline V gene lookup returns CDR1 MNHNS and CDR2 SASEGT. V lost 6 bases and J 2 bases, leaving 13 bases between the germline ends. The CDR3 loop spans 15 amino acids. The CDR3 DNA reads TGTGCCAGCAGCGTTGGACAGACTAACACCGGGGAGCTGTTTTTT. Protein product: CASSVGQTNTGELFF.

The chain is built from TRBV12-5 and TRBJ2-5; 7 positions match TRBD2. Germline CDR1 LGHNT, CDR2 FRNRAP. The CDR3 covers 16 residues. V lost 7 bases, J lost 5 bases, and 16 bases stayed unmatched. The CDR3 DNA sequence: TGTGCTAGTGTCCCGACCGGACTAGGACCCATGGAGACCCAGTACTTC. Amino acids: CASVPTGLGPMETQYF.

V usage is TRBV28 and J usage is TRBJ1-4, with 10 bases aligning to TRBD1. Germline V gene sequence: CDR1 MDHEN, CDR2 SYDVKM. V was pared by 5 bases and J by 13 bases, with 13 bases of the junction left unmatched. This CDR3 spans 15 amino acids. CDR3 in DNA: TGTGCCAGCAGTGATGGCGGACAGGGGGGTCATCGACTGTTTTTT. Translation gives CASSDGGQGGHRLFF.

J is TRBJ2-3 and V is TRBV18, with 9 bases that match TRBD2. The germline gives CDR1 KGHSH, CDR2 LQKENI. The CDR3 spans 15 residues. V was clipped by 8 bases and J by 2 bases; unmatched bases: 8. The CDR3 spells CASTNGGRATDTQYF. CDR3 nucleotide sequence: TGTGCCAGCACGAATGGCGGGAGGGCCACAGATACGCAGTATTTT.

This clone occurred once. V is TRBV2 and J is TRBJ2-1; no definite D call. This CDR3 has 13 residues. Germline-derived CDR1 and CDR2 are SNHLY and FYNNEI. Trimming took 8 bases from V and 4 from J, leaving 12 bases between them. CDR3 amino acids: CASPSRQYNEQFF. The CDR3 coding sequence is TGTGCCAGCCCAAGTCGGCAGTACAATGAGCAGTTCTTC.

The chain is built from TRBV10-3 and TRBJ2-3; TRBD2 matches at 8 bases. Germline loops: CDR1 ENHRY, CDR2 SYGVKD. Trimming cost V 5 bases and J 6 bases; bases outside gene matches: 4. The CDR3 loop spans 13 amino acids. The CDR3 sequence: CAISSGSIDTQYF. For the CDR3, the DNA is TGTGCCATCAGTAGCGGGAGTATTGATACGCAGTATTTT.

The V and J genes are TRBV27 and TRBJ1-1; D not resolved. There are 13 residues in the CDR3. The V and J ends lost 5 bases and 0 bases respectively, with 7 bases between them. Per the germline V gene, CDR1 is MNHEY and CDR2 is SMNVEV (reference sequence). The CDR3 reads CASSSGLNTEAFF. DNA for the CDR3: TGTGCCAGCAGTAGTGGGTTGAACACTGAAGCTTTCTTT.

CDR3 in DNA: TGTGCCAGCACATATCCAACACAAGAGACCCAGTACTTC. This codes for CASTYPTQETQYF. The chain combines TRBV27 with TRBJ2-5; D gene ambiguous. The CDR3 extends over 13 amino acids. In germline, CDR1 is MNHEY, CDR2 SMNVEV (reference sequence). Trimming shortened V by 7 bases and J by 2 bases, and 11 bases separated the two germline ends.